This TCR beta chain was observed in a study of tissue T cells after allogeneic stem cell transplantation. The table came from immunoSEQ multiplex PCR; TCRdb's copy has only in-frame clones and leaves some out. The sample consists of about 2,500 clones, roughly 60% of them appearing once. The germline V gene has CDR1 SGHDT and CDR2 FRDEAV. V shed 5 bases and J 4 bases; nucleotides not matched to a gene: 4. The CDR3 covers 14 residues. To note about this clone: All gene names here are mouse names. Read data end 1 residue before the CDR3 end; the end is taken from the germline J gene.

The TCR was taken from a female BALB/c mouse in good health. MHC haplotype of the mouse line: H2-d. The sequencing sample was made of gut tissue. This sequence joins TRBV14 and TRBJ2-1; 9 bases line up with TRBD1. The CDR3 protein is CASRHRGRYAEQFF. Incomplete CDR3 DNA: TGTGCCAGCAGGCACAGGGGGCGGTATGCTGAGCAGTTC.